The present T cell receptor beta chain was sequenced within a study of blood T cells in healthy people across ages (dated by TCRdb to between 2015 and 2016). About the investigation overall: In model experiments, template switching captured roughly one uniquely barcoded TCR beta cDNA molecule for every two T cells. To track age-related changes in TCR beta repertoire diversity, the study relied on deep sequencing normalized with unique cDNA molecular identifiers. The donors were split into four age groups: young (average 16 years), middle-aged (about 40), aged (roughly 60) and long-lived (82). To avoid experimental bias, donors of different ages were spread randomly across the sequencing lanes. Using the same blood draw, the study looked at two additional independent replicas of 1 million unique cDNA reads for two donors, one aged 18 to 30 and the other aged 80 or older. Paper-wide results and their limitations: Estimates of total diversity based on one million sequenced T cells were considered lower bounds and underestimates. Because profiling used bulk unsorted PBMCs, naive and antigen-experienced compartments could not be compared conclusively. Because the CMV infection status of the donors was unknown, age-related changes in expanded clonotypes may potentially have been confounded. Compared with the aged group, the long-lived group had more naive CD4+ T cells, fewer expanded clones and increased TCR diversity, suggesting age selection. The percentage of naive T cells measured by flow cytometry correlated strongly with observed TCR beta diversity. Observed TCR beta diversity per million T cells fell roughly linearly with age, and a significant reduction was already apparent by age around 40.

In its sample, this clonotype was seen a few times. Its antigen has not been determined. No much larger clone exists at a distance of one base, and base qualities are not known. Preparation of the library involved 5' RACE. For sequencing, an Illumina HiSeq 2500 was employed. A second PCR of about 6 to 12 cycles was run with a J-beta primer mix and a sample-barcoded 5' primer. A unique molecular identifier was introduced onto each TCR beta cDNA molecule by a template-switch 5' adaptor carrying 12 random nucleotides. Each sample yielded at least 2.5 million CDR3-containing paired-end reads. The Mint cDNA synthesis kit, primed by a TRBC-specific oligonucleotide, was used to synthesize first-strand cDNA from all RNA. After uracil-DNA glycosylase treatment, a first 18-cycle PCR used universal primers M1SS and BC2_uni_R on all cDNA. Turning to the authors' computational methods: For normalization, 1 million high-quality reads, each with a distinct molecular identifier, were randomly selected from each sample. Instead of being binned into consensus sequences, reads that shared molecular identifiers were thrown out. CDR3 identification, clonotype clustering and error correction used MiTCR with a Q25 quality threshold and the strictest error-elimination algorithm. A nonparametric unseen species model using Euler transformation provided a lower-bound estimate of total TCR beta diversity. The public reads were reprocessed in TCRdb via fastp at Q25 and MiXCR, keeping in-frame beta chains. Every distinct CDR3 protein forms one entry, paired with its most common genes and DNA. TCRdb, not the authors, supplied the V and J calls. The sample data list some 1.4 million distinct CDR3 sequences, and 35% to 45% of these were observed just once. Together, the top ten hold 7.9% of the sample.

The germline V gene gives CDR1 as SGHRS and CDR2 as YFSETQ. V ends up 3 bases short and J 7 bases short, with an unmatched junction base count of 5. Including cysteine and phenylalanine, the CDR3 has 13 amino acids. Just the 39-base CDR3 DNA is kept, in frame starting at base 1. The approximately 41 donors, aged about 6 to 100 years, were systemically healthy Caucasian individuals from Russia. Around 9.9 milliliters of peripheral blood were collected from each donor into EDTA-treated Vacutainer tubes. Ficoll-Paque density-gradient centrifugation was used to isolate PBMCs, with at least 7 million obtained per sample. Trizol reagent was used to extract total RNA from the PBMCs, yielding at least 5 micrograms per sample. For every donor, an aliquot of PBMCs went through flow cytometry to measure the percentages of naive CD45RAhigh/CD27high T cells.

This TCR derives from a woman aged 18-29 years in good health. Sequenced: blood. This chain is built from TRBV5-1 and TRBJ1-2, with 8 central nucleotides matching TRBD1. The nucleotide sequence reads TGCGCCAGCAGCTCGGGACAGGATTCTGGCTACACCTTC. The translation is CASSSGQDSGYTF.